These 5 T cell receptor beta chains were all obtained from the same sample, sequenced in a study of immune heterogeneity within non-small cell lung tumors. The authors amplified TCR beta CDR3 by multiplex PCR with 32 V and 13 J primers. MiXCR, applied by TCRdb to the multiplex PCR reads, yields one record per CDR3 protein. The sample shows about 3,400 distinct CDR3 sequences, about two fifths of them seen only once. Genomic DNA from bulk tumor acted as the template, and roughly 0.55 ug was loaded per sample. Doctors removed several biopsies from each primary tumor during surgery, keeping them far apart. Patients had untreated, newly diagnosed non-small cell lung cancer and underwent curative surgery. The sequencing input was lung tumor tissue. Every receptor here comes from an older man with non-small cell lung cancer.

The V call is TRBV28, the J call TRBJ1-2, with TRBD1 matching 7 bases. Per the germline V gene, CDR1 is MDHEN and CDR2 is SYDVKM. This CDR3 has 15 residues. J was trimmed by 1 base and V by 6 bases; bases with no gene match: 8. The CDR3 sequence is CASRSLGQLNYGYTF. The DNA of the CDR3 is TGTGCCAGCAGGAGCCTGGGACAGCTTAACTATGGCTACACCTTC.

CDR3 loop: CASSPGQGRDGYTF. Written as DNA, the CDR3 is TGTGCCAGCAGCCCCGGACAGGGCCGGGATGGCTACACCTTC. J is TRBJ1-2 and V is TRBV11-3, with 8 bases fitting TRBD1. Germline CDR1 reads SGHNT; CDR2 reads YENEEA. The CDR3 covers 14 residues. With V trimmed by 5 bases and J by 6 bases, 8 bases remained unmatched.

The chain combines TRBV12-3 or TRBV12-4 with TRBJ1-5, with D unclear. V lost 1 base to trimming and J lost 4 bases, with 8 bases between them. The CDR3 length is 14 residues. CDR3 in amino acids: CASSLGERNQPQHF. The CDR3 nucleotides are TGTGCCAGCAGTTTAGGGGAGAGGAATCAGCCCCAGCATTTT.

This clonotype was counted a few times. The chain combines TRBV28 with TRBJ1-1; D ambiguous. CDR3 length: 11 residues. V dropped 6 bases and J dropped 8 bases, with 10 bases sitting between them. The germline gives CDR1 MDHEN, CDR2 SYDVKM. The CDR3 coding sequence is TGTGCCAGCAGGATGTTCGAGGAAGCTTTCTTT. This sequence encodes CASRMFEEAFF.

The CDR3 nucleotides read TGCAGCGTTGTAACCAGCGAAGAAAAACTGTTTTTT. Its translation is CSVVTSEEKLFF. This chain uses TRBV29-1 with TRBJ1-4; D unresolved. Trimming removed 4 bases from V and 8 bases from J, with 11 bases in between. Per germline, CDR1 SQVTM and CDR2 ANQGSEA. The CDR3 covers 12 residues.